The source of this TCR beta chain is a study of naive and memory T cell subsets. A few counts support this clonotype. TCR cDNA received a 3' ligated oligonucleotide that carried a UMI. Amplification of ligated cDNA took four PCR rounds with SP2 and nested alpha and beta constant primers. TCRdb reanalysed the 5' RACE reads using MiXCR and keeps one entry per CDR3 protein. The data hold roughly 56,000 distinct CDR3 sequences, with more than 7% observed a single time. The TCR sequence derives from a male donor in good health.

This CDR3 is CASSQGGSIGELFF. CDR3 nucleotides: TGTGCCAGCAGCCAAGGCGGGAGTATCGGGGAGCTGTTTTTT. V gene TRBV4-2 combines with J gene TRBJ2-2; 7 positions match TRBD2. Germline V CDR1 and CDR2: LGHNA, YNFKEQ. This CDR3 region has 14 residues. With V trimmed by 1 base and J by 7 bases, 3 bases remained unmatched.